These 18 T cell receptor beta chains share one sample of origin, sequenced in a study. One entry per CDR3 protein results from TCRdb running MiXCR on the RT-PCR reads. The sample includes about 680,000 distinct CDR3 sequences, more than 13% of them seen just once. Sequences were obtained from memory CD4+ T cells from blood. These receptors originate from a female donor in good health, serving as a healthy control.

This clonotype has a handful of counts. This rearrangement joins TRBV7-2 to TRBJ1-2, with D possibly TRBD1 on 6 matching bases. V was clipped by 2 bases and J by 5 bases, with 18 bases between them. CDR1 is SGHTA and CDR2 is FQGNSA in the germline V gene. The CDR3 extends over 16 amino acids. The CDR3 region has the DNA TGTGCCAGCAGCTTAACGTTGCGACAGGACTCATATGGCTACACCTTC. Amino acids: CASSLTLRQDSYGYTF.

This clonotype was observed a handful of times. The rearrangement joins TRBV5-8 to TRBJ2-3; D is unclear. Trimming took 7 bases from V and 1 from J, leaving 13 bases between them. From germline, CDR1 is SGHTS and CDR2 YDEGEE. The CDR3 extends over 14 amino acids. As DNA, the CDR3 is TGTGCCAGCCGATATCTCCAGGGCACAGATACGCAGTATTTT. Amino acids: CASRYLQGTDTQYF.

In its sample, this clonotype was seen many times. DNA for the CDR3: TGTGCCAGCAGCTCGGACAGAGCCTACGAGCAGTACTTC. It translates to CASSSDRAYEQYF. The V gene is TRBV11-2, the J gene TRBJ2-7; a possible D gene is TRBD1 (6 bases). Germline-derived CDR1 and CDR2 are SGHAT and FQNNGV. There are 13 residues in the CDR3. V was trimmed by 4 bases and J by 2 bases, leaving 9 bases between them.

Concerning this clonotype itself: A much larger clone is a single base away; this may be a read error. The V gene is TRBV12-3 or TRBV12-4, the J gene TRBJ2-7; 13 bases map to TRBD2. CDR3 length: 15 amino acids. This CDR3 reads CASSRTSGRAYEKYF. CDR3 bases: TGTGCCAGCAGCCGAACTAGCGGGAGGGCCTACGAGAAGTACTTC.

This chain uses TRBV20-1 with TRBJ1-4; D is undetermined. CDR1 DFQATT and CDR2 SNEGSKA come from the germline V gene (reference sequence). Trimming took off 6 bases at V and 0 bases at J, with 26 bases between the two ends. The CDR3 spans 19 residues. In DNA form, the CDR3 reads TGCAGTGCACGTTTAGGCCCCGGGCAGGCAGTTGCAACTAATGAAAAACTGTTTTTT. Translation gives CSARLGPGQAVATNEKLFF.

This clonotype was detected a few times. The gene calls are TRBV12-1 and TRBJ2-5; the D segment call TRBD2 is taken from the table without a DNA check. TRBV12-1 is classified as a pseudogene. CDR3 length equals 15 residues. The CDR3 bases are TGTGCCAGCAGCCCTCTAGCGGGAGGGAAACAGACCCAGTACTTC. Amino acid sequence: CASSPLAGGKQTQYF.

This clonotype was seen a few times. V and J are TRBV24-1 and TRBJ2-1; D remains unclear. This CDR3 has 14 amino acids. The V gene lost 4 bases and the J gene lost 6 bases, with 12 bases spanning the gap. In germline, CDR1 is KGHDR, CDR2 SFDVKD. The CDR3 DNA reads TGTGCCACCAGTGAAACCCCCTTCCTCAATGAGCAGTTCTTC. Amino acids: CATSETPFLNEQFF.

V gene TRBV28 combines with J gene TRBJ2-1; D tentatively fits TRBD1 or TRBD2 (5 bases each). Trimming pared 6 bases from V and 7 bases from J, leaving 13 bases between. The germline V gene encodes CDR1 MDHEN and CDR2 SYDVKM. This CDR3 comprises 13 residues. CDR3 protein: CASRGDTKNEQFF. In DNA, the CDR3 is TGTGCCAGCAGGGGGGATACCAAAAATGAGCAGTTCTTC.

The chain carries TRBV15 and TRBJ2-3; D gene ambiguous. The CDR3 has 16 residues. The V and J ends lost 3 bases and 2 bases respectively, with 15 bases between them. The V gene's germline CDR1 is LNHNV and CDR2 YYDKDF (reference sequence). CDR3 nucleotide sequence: TGTGCCACCAGCAGGGCTATGGTAGGGAACACAGATACGCAGTATTTT. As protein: CATSRAMVGNTDTQYF. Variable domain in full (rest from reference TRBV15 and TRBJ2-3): DAMVIQNPRYQVTQFGKPVTLSCSQTLNHNVMYWYQQKSSQAPKLLFHYYDKDFNNEADTPDNFQSRRPNTSFCFLDIRSPGLGDTAMYLCATSRAMVGNTDTQYFGPGTRLTVL.

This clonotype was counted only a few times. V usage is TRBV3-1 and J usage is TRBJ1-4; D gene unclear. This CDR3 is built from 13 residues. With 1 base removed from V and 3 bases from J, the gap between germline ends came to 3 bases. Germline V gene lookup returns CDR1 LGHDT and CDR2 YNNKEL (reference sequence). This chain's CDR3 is CASSQGANEKLFF. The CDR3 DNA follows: TGTGCCAGCAGCCAAGGCGCTAATGAAAAACTGTTTTTT.

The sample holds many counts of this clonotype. CDR3 nucleotide sequence: TGTGCCAGCAGGAGAACGGACGGGGCACCCCTCCACTTT. Its translation is CASRRTDGAPLHF. The V and J genes are TRBV6-6 and TRBJ1-6; D uncertain. V lost 6 bases, J lost 11 bases, and 14 bases lay in between. From germline, CDR1 is MNHNY and CDR2 SVGAGI (reference sequence). The CDR3 is 13 residues long.

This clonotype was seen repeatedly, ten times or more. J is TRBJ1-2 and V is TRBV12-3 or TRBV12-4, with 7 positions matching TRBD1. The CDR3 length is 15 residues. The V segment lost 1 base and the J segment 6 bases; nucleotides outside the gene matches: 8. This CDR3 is CASSLEIRDSHGYTF. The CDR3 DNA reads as TGTGCCAGCAGTTTAGAGATCCGGGACAGCCATGGCTACACCTTC.

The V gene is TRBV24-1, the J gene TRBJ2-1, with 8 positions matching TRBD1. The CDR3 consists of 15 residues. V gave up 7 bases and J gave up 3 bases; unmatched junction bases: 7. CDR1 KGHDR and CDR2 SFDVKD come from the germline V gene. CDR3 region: CATSAGTGVYNEQFF. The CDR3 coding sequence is TGTGCCACCAGCGCCGGGACAGGTGTCTACAATGAGCAGTTCTTC.

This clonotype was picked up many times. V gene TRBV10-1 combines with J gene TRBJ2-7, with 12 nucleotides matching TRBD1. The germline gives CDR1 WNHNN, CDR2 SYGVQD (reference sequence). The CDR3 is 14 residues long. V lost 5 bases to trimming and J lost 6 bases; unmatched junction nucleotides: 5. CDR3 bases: TGCGCCAGCAGTTTCGGGACAGGGGGCAGCGAGCAGTACTTC. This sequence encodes CASSFGTGGSEQYF.

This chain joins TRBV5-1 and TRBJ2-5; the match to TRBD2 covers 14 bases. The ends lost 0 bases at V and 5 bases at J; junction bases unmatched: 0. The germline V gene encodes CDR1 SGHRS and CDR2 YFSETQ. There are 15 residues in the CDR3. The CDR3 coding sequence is TGCGCCAGCAGCTTGGGGACTAGCGGGGGGGAGACCCAGTACTTC. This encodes CASSLGTSGGETQYF.

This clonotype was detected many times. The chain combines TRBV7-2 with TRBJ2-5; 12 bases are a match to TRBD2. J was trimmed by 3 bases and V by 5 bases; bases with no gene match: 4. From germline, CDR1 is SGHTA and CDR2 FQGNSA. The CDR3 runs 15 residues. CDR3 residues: CASSGRTSGKETQYF. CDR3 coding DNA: TGTGCCAGCAGCGGAAGGACTAGCGGGAAAGAGACCCAGTACTTC.

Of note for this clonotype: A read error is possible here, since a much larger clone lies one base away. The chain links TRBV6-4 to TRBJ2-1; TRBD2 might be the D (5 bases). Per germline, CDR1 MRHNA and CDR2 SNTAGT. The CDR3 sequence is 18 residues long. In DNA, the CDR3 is TGTGCCAGCAGTGACCCCTGTGCTAGCATTAGCTCCTGCAATGAGCAGTTCTTC. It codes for CASSDPCASISSCNEQFF.

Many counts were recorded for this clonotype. DNA for the CDR3: TGTGCCACCCTCGGACAGGGTGGCAATCAGCCCCAGCATTTT. Its translation is CATLGQGGNQPQHF. The genes are TRBV10-3 and TRBJ1-5, with 8 bases lining up with TRBD1. The length of the CDR3 is 14 residues. In germline, CDR1 is ENHRY, CDR2 SYGVKD. V trimming: 10 bases; J trimming: 2 bases; junction bases outside the gene matches: 7.